This T cell receptor beta chain was retrieved from a study of cytomegalovirus exposure and HLA in healthy donors. A multiplex PCR was run with 60 Vbeta primers and 13 Jbeta primers. Profiled with immunoSEQ multiplex PCR; TCRdb holds only in-frame clones, not every one. In the table there are approximately 180,000 clones, around 86% of which are singletons. Germline V gene sequence: CDR1 SGHTA, CDR2 FQGNSA. This CDR3 comprises 13 residues. Trimming removed 2 bases at V and 6 bases at J, with 7 bases between. General study findings and limits: Cytomegalovirus status, reportedly, was diagnosed with high specificity and sensitivity by the classifier. Cytomegalovirus-associated TCR beta chains were listed, numbering 150 to 200. Rare sequences made up most TCRs, while some public TCRs were found in many donors. In a later analysis, TCR beta V- and J-gene trimming was associated with a missense DCLRE1C variant.

For this clone: Its antigen remains unknown.

The TCR sequence derives from a woman aged 18-35 years in good health and CMV-seronegative. The sequencing input was PBMCs. The chain links TRBV7-2 to TRBJ2-2; the D is unclear. The CDR3 region is CASSLPGAGELFF. The CDR3, as DNA: TGTGCCAGCAGCTTACCGGGTGCCGGGGAGCTGTTTTTT.